This T cell receptor (beta chain) was profiled in a study of blood T cell repertoires in COVID-19. Study-wide context: From T cells, B-cell-depleted T cells, or PBMCs came the material, which was cDNA or gDNA.

Authors' methods: Reference gene primers were amplified, and this amplification served to estimate nucleated cell counts. Sequencing used immunoSEQ multiplex PCR; TCRdb keeps in-frame clones, though not all of them. V and J calls and clone size are copied from that table; D and trimming were computed from the DNA. Among roughly 190,000 clones listed, less than 90% were seen once. This clone turned up a few times. This TCR was sampled from a human donor in a cohort sampled during active COVID-19. Sequencing input: peripheral blood.

In DNA, the CDR3 is TGTGCCAGCAGCCCAGGCGGGGGGGCCCTTACCGGGGAGCTGTTTTTT. It specifies CASSPGGGALTGELFF. The chain employs TRBV3-1 (or the pseudogene TRBV3-2) and TRBJ2-2; 9 nucleotides line up with TRBD2. From germline, CDR1 is LGHDT and CDR2 YNNKEL (reference sequence). The CDR3 runs 16 residues. V was clipped by 4 bases and J by 5 bases; unmatched bases: 8.